This T cell receptor (beta chain) derives from a study of T cell responses to AZD1222 COVID-19 vaccine. Study findings and constraints: The reported proportion of spike-specific TCRs targeting unmutated variant regions was nearly half. Most donors were white British, females outnumbered males, and clonal diversity was possibly underestimated. At 160-218 and 743-854, vaccine-associated CD4 TCRs were dominant, and they spanned spike. Sampling captured repertoires only after the peak T cell response.

Measured with immunoSEQ multiplex PCR; TCRdb has only the in-frame clones, and not every one. The table records tens of thousands of clones, roughly nine tenths of them present only once. The CDR3 extends over 15 amino acids. Trimming removed 3 bases from V and 0 bases from J, with 10 bases in between. Germline V lookup: CDR1 MNHEY, CDR2 SVGAGI. Concerning this clone itself: The antigen is unknown.

This receptor was taken from an adult who received the AZD1222 COVID-19 vaccine. Sample: peripheral blood, taken 28 days after the second AZD1222 dose. V and J are TRBV6-5 and TRBJ2-3; D might be TRBD1 or TRBD2, each matching 6 bases. CDR3 sequence: CASSYRRGSTDTQYF. The DNA for the CDR3 is TGTGCCAGCAGTTATCGGAGGGGGAGCACAGATACGCAGTATTTT.